The clone carrying this T cell receptor (beta chain) was detected once. The antigen is unknown. Construction of TCR beta libraries was performed using quantitative 5'-RACE with molecular barcodes. TCRdb fed the 5' RACE reads into MiXCR, producing one record per CDR3 protein. This table has 800,000 to 900,000 distinct CDR3 sequences, 10% to 15% appearing once. The entry originates in a study of CD8 T cells in ankylosing spondylitis. General study findings and limits: Ankylosing spondylitis blood appeared to be characterized by a TCR beta motif of about 8 highly homologous variants. The authors found the disease-linked clones to be CD8+ and relatively rare in peripheral blood.

V lost 5 bases, J lost 3 bases, and 6 bases lay in between. Per germline, CDR1 KGHDR and CDR2 SFDVKD. This CDR3 is 12 amino acids long. The source is a male donor with ankylosing spondylitis. The rearrangement joins TRBV24-1 to TRBJ2-5, with D possibly TRBD1 on 5 matching bases. Sequencing was carried out using blood, either unsorted or a sorted T cell fraction (not recorded which). The DNA for the CDR3 is TGTGCCACCAGTGGCAGGGAAGAGACCCAGTACTTC. Translated: CATSGREETQYF.